These 20 T cell receptor beta chains were all obtained from the same sample, sequenced in a study of blood T cell repertoires in COVID-19. Assay: immunoSEQ multiplex PCR; the TCRdb copy retains only in-frame clones and omits some. The data show 150,000 to 200,000 clones, around 84% seen once. The sequenced sample consisted of PBMCs or T cells enriched from blood (not recorded which). The source of these receptors is a man aged 50 to 59 who had recovered from COVID-19.

J is TRBJ2-1 and V is TRBV10-3; 8 bases line up with TRBD2. Germline V gene sequence: CDR1 ENHRY, CDR2 SYGVKD. The junction had 10 bases not matched to a gene; V was cut back by 3 bases and J by 9 bases. The CDR3 runs 15 residues. CDR3 sequence (DNA): TGTGCCATCAGTGACTCGAGCGGGGGTGGCGCTGAGCAGTTCTTC. It translates to CAISDSSGGGAEQFF.

The rearrangement links TRBV3-1 (or the pseudogene TRBV3-2) to TRBJ1-1; 12 bases align to TRBD1. The germline V gene encodes CDR1 LGHDT and CDR2 YNNKEL (reference sequence). The V gene end was trimmed by 6 bases and the J gene end by 2 bases; junction bases not matched to a gene: 4. CDR3 length equals 15 residues. The DNA for the CDR3 is TGTGCCAGCAGGGGACAGGGGGCATTAAACACTGAAGCTTTCTTT. Translated, it gives CASRGQGALNTEAFF.

In its sample, this clone was seen once. This chain uses TRBV6-2 or TRBV6-3 with TRBJ1-2, with 10 bases that match TRBD1. The CDR3 loop spans 15 amino acids. CDR1 is MNHEY and CDR2 is SVGEGT in the germline V gene. V was pared by 2 bases and J by 5 bases, with 5 bases of the junction left unmatched. CDR3 in DNA: TGTGCCAGCAGTTACCAGGACAGGGGGTTTTATGGCTACACCTTC. It yields the protein CASSYQDRGFYGYTF.

V usage is TRBV6-1 and J usage is TRBJ1-3; 8 bases fit TRBD1. Germline V gene lookup returns CDR1 MNHNS and CDR2 SASEGT. This CDR3 is 16 amino acids long. The J segment lost 0 bases and the V segment lost 4 bases, leaving 5 bases of the junction unmatched. In DNA form, the CDR3 reads TGTGCCAGCAGTGTCGCAGGGGGCCCCTCTGGAAACACCATATATTTT. This gives the protein CASSVAGGPSGNTIYF.

The rearrangement links TRBV9 to TRBJ1-2; D gene unclear. V lost 4 bases and J lost 7, with 14 bases in between. This CDR3 comprises 13 residues. Germline V gives CDR1 SGDLS, CDR2 YYNGEE. CDR3 in DNA: TGTGCCAGCAGCACGAGGACGGAGGGTGGCTACACCTTC. This sequence encodes CASSTRTEGGYTF.

A few counts support this clone. This sequence joins TRBV6-6 and TRBJ1-1; D possibly corresponds to TRBD1 (5 bases). V was cut by 7 bases and J by 7 bases, with 19 bases left in between. The CDR3 consists of 14 residues. The germline V gene has CDR1 MNHNY and CDR2 SVGAGI (reference sequence). The CDR3 bases are TGTGCCAGCACCACCTCAGGGAACATTAATGAAGCTTTCTTT. Translation gives CASTTSGNINEAFF.

This chain links TRBV4-2 with TRBJ2-4, with D maybe TRBD2 (6 bases). V shed 3 bases and J shed 5 bases, with 14 bases lying between them. Germline V gene lookup returns CDR1 LGHNA and CDR2 YNFKEQ. The CDR3 spans 15 residues. The DNA for the CDR3 is TGTGCCAGCAGCCATACCGGGACTCCCCAAAACATTCAGTACTTC. It specifies CASSHTGTPQNIQYF.

The rearrangement joins TRBV4-2 to TRBJ2-5; D possibly corresponds to TRBD1 (5 bases). CDR1 LGHNA and CDR2 YNFKEQ come from the germline V gene. V lost 3 bases and J lost 1, with 15 bases in between. The CDR3 is made up of 16 amino acids. The CDR3 region is CASSQGDSPRQETQYF. As DNA, the CDR3 is TGTGCCAGCAGCCAGGGCGACAGCCCCCGCCAAGAGACCCAGTACTTC.

The V gene is TRBV19, the J gene TRBJ2-6; D possibly corresponds to TRBD1 (6 bases). The germline V gene has CDR1 LNHDA and CDR2 SQIVND (reference sequence). CDR3 length: 15 residues. V shed 0 bases and J shed 4 bases, with 7 bases lying between them. In nucleotides, the CDR3 is TGTGCCAGTAGTATAGAGGGGGCGGGGGCCAACGTCCTGACTTTC. Amino acid sequence: CASSIEGAGANVLTF. Variable domain in full (rest from reference TRBV19 and TRBJ2-6): DGGITQSPKYLFRKEGQNVTLSCEQNLNHDAMYWYRQDPGQGLRLIYYSQIVNDFQKGDIAEGYSVSREKKESFPLTVTSAQKNPTAFYLCASSIEGAGANVLTFGAGSRLTVL.

In this sample, this clone turned up once. The V gene is TRBV13, the J gene TRBJ2-3, with 11 bases lining up with TRBD2. This CDR3 has 17 residues. Germline loops: CDR1 PRHDT, CDR2 FYEKMQ (reference sequence). The ends lost 5 bases at V and 0 bases at J; junction bases unmatched: 7. The CDR3 DNA follows: TGTGCCAGCAGCAGACTAGCGGGGAGCCTTAGCACAGATACGCAGTATTTT. Encoded protein: CASSRLAGSLSTDTQYF.

This chain connects TRBV5-5 to TRBJ1-5; TRBD1 might be the D (5 bases). Germline CDR1 reads SGHKS; CDR2 reads YYEKEE (reference sequence). The V end lost 0 bases, the J end lost 4 bases, and 11 bases lay between the germline ends. The CDR3 has 15 residues. The DNA for the CDR3 is TGTGCCAGCAGCTTGGGCAGGGCAGAAAATCAGCCCCAGCATTTT. As protein: CASSLGRAENQPQHF. The full variable domain, completed using reference TRBV5-5 and TRBJ1-5, is DAGVTQSPTHLIKTRGQQVTLRCSPISGHKSVSWYQQVLGQGPQFIFQYYEKEERGRGNFPDRFSARQFPNYSSELNVNALLLGDSALYLCASSLGRAENQPQHFGDGTRLSIL.

This clone was found a few times. The chain employs TRBV15 and TRBJ2-7; perhaps TRBD1 as D (6 bases). CDR1 LNHNV and CDR2 YYDKDF come from the germline V gene (reference sequence). The CDR3 loop spans 14 amino acids. V was trimmed by 5 bases and J by 7 bases, leaving 18 bases between them. CDR3 loop: CATSGVGGVGEQYF. Here the CDR3 DNA reads TGTGCCACCAGCGGAGTAGGGGGAGTGGGAGAGCAGTACTTC. The full variable domain, in which reference TRBV15 and TRBJ2-7 provide the parts outside the CDR3, is DAMVIQNPRYQVTQFGKPVTLSCSQTLNHNVMYWYQQKSSQAPKLLFHYYDKDFNNEADTPDNFQSRRPNTSFCFLDIRSPGLGDTAMYLCATSGVGGVGEQYFGPGTRLTVT.

This chain links TRBV6-5 with TRBJ1-4; the D is unclear. Trimming stripped 0 bases from V and 4 bases from J, with 3 bases between. This CDR3 is built from 13 residues. From germline, CDR1 is MNHEY and CDR2 SVGAGI. In DNA form, the CDR3 reads TGTGCCAGCAGTTACTCCAGTAATGAAAAACTGTTTTTT. Its protein product is CASSYSSNEKLFF.

The genes are TRBV11-2 and TRBJ2-2; 12 bases agree with TRBD2. Germline CDR1 reads SGHAT; CDR2 reads FQNNGV. The CDR3 covers 19 residues. Trimming took 5 bases from V and 4 from J; bases not matched to a gene: 14. CDR3 DNA sequence: TGTGCCAGCAGCCTAGCCCGTCTAGCGGGGGGGCGTGGCACCGGGGAGCTGTTTTTT. It specifies CASSLARLAGGRGTGELFF.

This clone was found a few times. This rearrangement joins TRBV30 to TRBJ1-1; weak D call: TRBD1 (6 bases). The CDR3 covers 15 residues. V shed 2 bases and J shed 3 bases, with 16 bases lying between them. CDR1 is GTSNPN, CDR2 SVGIG, per germline (reference sequence). For the CDR3, the DNA is TGTGCCTGGAGTAAGCTGAGGACAGCTGACACTGAAGCTTTCTTT. As protein: CAWSKLRTADTEAFF.

This clone was counted a single time. This rearrangement joins TRBV19 to TRBJ2-7; weak D call: TRBD1 (5 bases). Germline V gives CDR1 LNHDA, CDR2 SQIVND (reference sequence). This CDR3 spans 13 amino acids. V dropped 4 bases and J dropped 6 bases, with 13 bases sitting between them. Here the CDR3 DNA reads TGTGCCAGTAGTACGGCGACAGTTGGCGAGCAGTACTTC. Protein: CASSTATVGEQYF.

The chain couples TRBV5-1 to TRBJ1-5; 12 bases line up with TRBD1. Per the germline V gene, CDR1 is SGHRS and CDR2 is YFSETQ. J was trimmed by 9 bases and V by 4 bases; bases with no gene match: 5. The CDR3 loop spans 14 amino acids. CDR3 coding DNA: TGCGCCAGCAGCCGCGGGACAGGGGGCTCGCCCCAGCATTTT. Encoded protein: CASSRGTGGSPQHF.

The J gene is TRBJ2-7, the V gene TRBV25-1; a possible D gene is TRBD1 (5 bases). Trimming pared 6 bases from V and 7 bases from J, leaving 16 bases between. Germline values: CDR1 MGHDK, CDR2 SYGVNS. The length of the CDR3 is 13 residues. The CDR3 nucleotides are TGTGCCAGCAGCAGGACAACCGAAAGGGAGCAGTACTTC. Its translation: CASSRTTEREQYF.

The rearrangement joins TRBV18 to TRBJ2-1; D possibly corresponds to TRBD2 (5 bases). V lost 3 bases, J lost 5 bases, and 8 bases lay in between. From germline, CDR1 is KGHSH and CDR2 LQKENI. This CDR3 contains 13 residues. The CDR3 reads CASSPRADNEQFF. The DNA for the CDR3 is TGTGCCAGCTCACCGCGGGCAGACAATGAGCAGTTCTTC.

The chain joins TRBV19 to TRBJ2-5, with D possibly TRBD2 on 5 matching bases. Germline lookup yields CDR1 LNHDA and CDR2 SQIVND (reference sequence). The ends were cut back, 8 bases at V and 6 bases at J, with 16 bases in the middle. CDR3 length equals 13 residues. The CDR3 DNA follows: TGTGCCAGTGAGGCGAGGGATAAGCAGACCCAGTACTTC. Translated: CASEARDKQTQYF.